This TCR beta chain was sequenced during a study of response to subunit inactivated influenza vaccine. This clonotype has a handful of counts. A single record per CDR3 protein comes from TCRdb applying MiXCR to the RT-PCR reads. The repertoire holds hundreds of thousands of distinct CDR3 sequences, with over 9.5% as singletons. The germline V gene encodes CDR1 DFQATT and CDR2 SNEGSKA (reference sequence). Trimming removed 5 bases from V and 6 bases from J, with 16 bases in between. The CDR3 extends over 13 amino acids. Sequenced here: PBMCs from blood, sampled on the day of vaccination. The receptor's source is a man over 45 who received an inactivated influenza vaccine. The V call is TRBV20-1, the J call TRBJ1-2; no firm D call. The CDR3 DNA follows: TGCAGTGCTTCTGCCGGCAGTCAGAATGGCTACACCTTC. Residues: CSASAGSQNGYTF.